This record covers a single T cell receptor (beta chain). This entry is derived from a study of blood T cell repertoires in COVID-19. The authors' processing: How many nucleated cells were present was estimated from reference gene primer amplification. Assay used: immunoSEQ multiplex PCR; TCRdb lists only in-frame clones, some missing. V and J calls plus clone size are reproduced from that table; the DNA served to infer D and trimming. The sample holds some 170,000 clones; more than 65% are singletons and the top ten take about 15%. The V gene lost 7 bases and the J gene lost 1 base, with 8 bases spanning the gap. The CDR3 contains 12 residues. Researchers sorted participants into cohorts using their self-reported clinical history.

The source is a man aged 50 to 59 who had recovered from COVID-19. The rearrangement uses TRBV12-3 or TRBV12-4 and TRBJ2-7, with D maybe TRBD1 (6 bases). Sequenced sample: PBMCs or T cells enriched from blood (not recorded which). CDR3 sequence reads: CASTRGSYEQYF. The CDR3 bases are TGTGCCAGCACCAGGGGATCCTACGAGCAGTACTTC.